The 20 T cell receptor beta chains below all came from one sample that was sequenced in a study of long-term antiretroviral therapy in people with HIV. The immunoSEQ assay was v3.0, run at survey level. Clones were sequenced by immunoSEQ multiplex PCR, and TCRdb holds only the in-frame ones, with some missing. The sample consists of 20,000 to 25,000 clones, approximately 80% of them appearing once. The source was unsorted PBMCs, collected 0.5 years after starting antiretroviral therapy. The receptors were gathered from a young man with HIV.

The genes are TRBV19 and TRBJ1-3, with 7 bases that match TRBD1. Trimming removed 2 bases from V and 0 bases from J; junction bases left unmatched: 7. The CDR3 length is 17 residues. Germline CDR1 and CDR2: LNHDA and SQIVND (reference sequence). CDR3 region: CASSILRTGTSGNTIYF. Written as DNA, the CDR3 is TGTGCCAGTAGTATACTTCGGACAGGAACCTCTGGAAACACCATATATTTT.

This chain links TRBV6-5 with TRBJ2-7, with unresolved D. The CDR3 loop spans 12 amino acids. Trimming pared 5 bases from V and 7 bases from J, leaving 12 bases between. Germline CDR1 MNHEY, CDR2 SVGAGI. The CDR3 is CASSTRPEEQYF. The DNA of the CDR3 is TGTGCCAGCAGTACGCGACCCGAGGAGCAGTACTTC.

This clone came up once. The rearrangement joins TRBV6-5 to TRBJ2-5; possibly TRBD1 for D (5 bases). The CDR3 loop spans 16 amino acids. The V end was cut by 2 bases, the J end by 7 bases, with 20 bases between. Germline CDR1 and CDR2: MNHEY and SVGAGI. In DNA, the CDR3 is TGTGCCAGCAGTTACCGACAGACCCAACAAGGTGGGACCCAGTACTTC. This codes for CASSYRQTQQGGTQYF.

The CDR3 DNA sequence: TGCGCCAGCAGCTTTGGGGAGGCACAGCCCCAGCATTTT. Its protein product is CASSFGEAQPQHF. The chain carries TRBV5-1 and TRBJ1-5; no firm D call. The germline V gene encodes CDR1 SGHRS and CDR2 YFSETQ. The CDR3 is 13 amino acids. The V gene lost 2 bases and the J gene lost 7 bases, with 10 bases spanning the gap.

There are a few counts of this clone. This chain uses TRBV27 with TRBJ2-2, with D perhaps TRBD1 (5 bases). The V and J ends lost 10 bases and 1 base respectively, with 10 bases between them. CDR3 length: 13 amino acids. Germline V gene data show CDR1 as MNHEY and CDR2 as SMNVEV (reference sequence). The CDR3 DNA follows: TGTGCCACCAGACAGCTGAACACCGGGGAGCTGTTTTTT. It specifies CATRQLNTGELFF.

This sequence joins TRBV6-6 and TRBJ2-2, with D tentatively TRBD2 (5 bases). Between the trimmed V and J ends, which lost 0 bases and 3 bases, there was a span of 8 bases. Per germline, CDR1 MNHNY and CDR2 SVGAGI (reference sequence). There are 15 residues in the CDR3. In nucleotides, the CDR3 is TGTGCCAGCAGTTACTCGGACTGGGACACCGGGGAGCTGTTTTTT. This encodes CASSYSDWDTGELFF.

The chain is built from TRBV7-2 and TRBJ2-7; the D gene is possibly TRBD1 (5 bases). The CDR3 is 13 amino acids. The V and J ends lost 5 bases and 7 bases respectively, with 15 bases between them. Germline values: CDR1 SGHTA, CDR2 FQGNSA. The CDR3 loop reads CASSLSDTLEQYF. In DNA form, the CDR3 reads TGTGCCAGCAGCCTCTCGGACACCCTTGAGCAGTACTTC.

The CDR3 reads CASSHRGRNSYEQYF. CDR3 bases: TGTGCCAGCAGTCACAGGGGGCGGAACTCCTACGAGCAGTACTTC. The genes are TRBV28 and TRBJ2-7, with 9 bases that match TRBD1. The CDR3 runs to 15 residues. V shed 5 bases and J 0 bases; nucleotides not matched to a gene: 5. Germline CDR1 and CDR2: MDHEN and SYDVKM.

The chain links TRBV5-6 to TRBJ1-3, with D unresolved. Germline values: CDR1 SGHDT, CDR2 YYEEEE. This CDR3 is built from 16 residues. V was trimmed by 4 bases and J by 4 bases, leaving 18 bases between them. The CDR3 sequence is CASSKSKVQAGNTIYF. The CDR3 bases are TGTGCCAGCAGCAAGAGTAAGGTTCAGGCGGGAAACACCATATATTTT.

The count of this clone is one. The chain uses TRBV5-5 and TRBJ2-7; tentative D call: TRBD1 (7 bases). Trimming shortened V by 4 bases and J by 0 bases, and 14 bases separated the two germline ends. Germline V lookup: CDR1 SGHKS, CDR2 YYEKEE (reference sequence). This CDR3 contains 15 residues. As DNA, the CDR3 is TGTGCCAGCAGCGCGGGACAGCCGGCCTCCTACGAGCAGTACTTC. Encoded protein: CASSAGQPASYEQYF.

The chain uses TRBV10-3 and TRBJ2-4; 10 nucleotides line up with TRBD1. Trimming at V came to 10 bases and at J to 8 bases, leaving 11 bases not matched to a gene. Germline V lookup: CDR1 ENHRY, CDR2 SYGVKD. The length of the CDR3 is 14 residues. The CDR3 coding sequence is TGTGCCACCGACCCCACGGGACAGGGGTACATTCAGTACTTC. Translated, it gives CATDPTGQGYIQYF.

The CDR3 protein is CASRQAGSYTPNQPQHF. CDR3 DNA sequence: TGTGCCAGCAGGCAAGCAGGAAGTTATACACCAAATCAGCCCCAGCATTTT. The J gene is TRBJ1-5, the V gene TRBV28; no reliable D call. Germline loops: CDR1 MDHEN, CDR2 SYDVKM. The CDR3 totals 17 residues. The V and J ends lost 6 bases and 4 bases respectively, with 22 bases between them.

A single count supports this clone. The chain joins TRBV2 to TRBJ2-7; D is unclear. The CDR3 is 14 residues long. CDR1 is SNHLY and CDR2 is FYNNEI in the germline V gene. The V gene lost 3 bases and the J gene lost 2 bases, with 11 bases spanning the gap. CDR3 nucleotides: TGTGCCAGCAGTGATGAAACAGAGACCTACGAGCAGTACTTC. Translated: CASSDETETYEQYF.

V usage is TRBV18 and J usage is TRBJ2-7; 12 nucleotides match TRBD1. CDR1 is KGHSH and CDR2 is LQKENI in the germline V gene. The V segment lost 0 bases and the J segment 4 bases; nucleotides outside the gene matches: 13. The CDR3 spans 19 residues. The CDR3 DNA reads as TGTGCCAGCTCACCACCGGTCGACGCCCGGGACAGGGGGCTTTACGAGCAGTACTTC. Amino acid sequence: CASSPPVDARDRGLYEQYF.

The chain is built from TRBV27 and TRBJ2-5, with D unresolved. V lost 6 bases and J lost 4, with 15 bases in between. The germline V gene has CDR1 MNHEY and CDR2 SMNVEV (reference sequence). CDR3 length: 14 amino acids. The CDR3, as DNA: TGTGCCAGCAGACCTTGGATAGACCCAGAGACCCAGTACTTC. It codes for CASRPWIDPETQYF.

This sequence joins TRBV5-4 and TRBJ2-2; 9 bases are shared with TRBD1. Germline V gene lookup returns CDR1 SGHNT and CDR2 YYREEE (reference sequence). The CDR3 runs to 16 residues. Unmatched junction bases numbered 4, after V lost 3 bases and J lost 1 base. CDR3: CASSSPGQGNTGELFF. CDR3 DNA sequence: TGTGCCAGCAGCTCCCCGGGACAGGGGAACACCGGGGAGCTGTTTTTT.

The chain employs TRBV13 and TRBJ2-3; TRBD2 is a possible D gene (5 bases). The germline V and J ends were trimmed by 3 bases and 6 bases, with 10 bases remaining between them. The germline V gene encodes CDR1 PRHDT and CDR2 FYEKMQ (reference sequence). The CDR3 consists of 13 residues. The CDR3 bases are TGTGCCAGCAGCTTGGGGAGTTTCGATACGCAGTATTTT. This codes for CASSLGSFDTQYF. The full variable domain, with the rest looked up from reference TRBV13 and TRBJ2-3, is AAGVIQSPRHLIKEKRETATLKCYPIPRHDTVYWYQQGPGQDPQFLISFYEKMQSDKGSIPDRFSAQQFSDYHSELNMSSLELGDSALYFCASSLGSFDTQYFGPGTRLTVL.

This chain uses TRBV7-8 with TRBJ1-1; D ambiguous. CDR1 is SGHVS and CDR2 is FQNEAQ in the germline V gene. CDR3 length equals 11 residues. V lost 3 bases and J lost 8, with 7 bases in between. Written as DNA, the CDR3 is TGTGCCAGCAGCTTGGAGACAGAAGCTTTCTTT. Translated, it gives CASSLETEAFF.

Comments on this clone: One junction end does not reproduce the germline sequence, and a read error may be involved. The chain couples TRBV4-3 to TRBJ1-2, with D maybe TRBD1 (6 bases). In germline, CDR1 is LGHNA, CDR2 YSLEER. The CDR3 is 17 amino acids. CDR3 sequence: CASSQDSGFWGAPRRWF. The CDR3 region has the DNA TGCGCCAGCAGCCAAGATTCTGGTTTTTGGGGGGCTCCGCGGAGGTGGTTC.

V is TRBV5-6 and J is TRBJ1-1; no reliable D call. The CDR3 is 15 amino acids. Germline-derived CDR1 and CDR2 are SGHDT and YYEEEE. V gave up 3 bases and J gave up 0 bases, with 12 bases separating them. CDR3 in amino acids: CASSSLRRMNTEAFF. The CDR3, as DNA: TGTGCCAGCAGCTCACTCAGGAGGATGAACACTGAAGCTTTCTTT.